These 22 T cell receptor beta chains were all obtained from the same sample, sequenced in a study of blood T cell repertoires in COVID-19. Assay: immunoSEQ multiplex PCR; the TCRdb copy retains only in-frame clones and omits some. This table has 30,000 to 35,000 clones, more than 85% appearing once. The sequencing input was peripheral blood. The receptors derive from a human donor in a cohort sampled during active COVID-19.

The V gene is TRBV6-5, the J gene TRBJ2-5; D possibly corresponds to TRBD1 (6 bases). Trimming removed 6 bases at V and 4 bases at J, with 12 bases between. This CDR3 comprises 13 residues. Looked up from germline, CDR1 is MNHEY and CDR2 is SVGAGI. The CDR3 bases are TGTGCCAGCAGCAGGGGAATGGGAGAGACCCAGTACTTC. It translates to CASSRGMGETQYF.

The CDR3 region has the DNA TGTGCCAGCAGCCCTTGGGAGGGGGAGACCCAGTACTTC. It encodes CASSPWEGETQYF. The rearrangement links TRBV11-3 to TRBJ2-5, with 7 bases that match TRBD2. The germline V gene has CDR1 SGHNT and CDR2 YENEEA. V lost 5 bases to trimming and J lost 5 bases; unmatched junction nucleotides: 5. This CDR3 contains 13 residues.

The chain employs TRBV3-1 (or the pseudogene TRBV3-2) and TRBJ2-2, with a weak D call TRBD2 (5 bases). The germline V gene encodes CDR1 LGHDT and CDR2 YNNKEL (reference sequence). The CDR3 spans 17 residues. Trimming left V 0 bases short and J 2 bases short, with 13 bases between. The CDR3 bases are TGTGCCAGCAGCCAAGATCGAGCGGTAGGAAACACCGGGGAGCTGTTTTTT. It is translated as CASSQDRAVGNTGELFF.

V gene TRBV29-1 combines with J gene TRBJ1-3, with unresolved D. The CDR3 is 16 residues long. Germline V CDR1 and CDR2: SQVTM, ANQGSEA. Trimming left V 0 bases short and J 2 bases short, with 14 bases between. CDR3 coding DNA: TGCAGCGTTGAAGATCTCGGGAGGCGGACTGGAAACACCATATATTTT. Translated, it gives CSVEDLGRRTGNTIYF.

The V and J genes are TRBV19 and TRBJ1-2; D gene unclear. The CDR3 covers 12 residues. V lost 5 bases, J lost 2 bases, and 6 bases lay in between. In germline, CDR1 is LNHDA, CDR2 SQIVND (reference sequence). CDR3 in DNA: TGTGCCAGTAGTGAACAAAACTATGGCTACACCTTC. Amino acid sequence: CASSEQNYGYTF.

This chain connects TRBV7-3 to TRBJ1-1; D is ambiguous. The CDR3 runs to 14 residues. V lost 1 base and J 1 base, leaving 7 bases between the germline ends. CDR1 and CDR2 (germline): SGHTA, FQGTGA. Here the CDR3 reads CASSLIGGNTEAFF. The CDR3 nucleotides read TGTGCCAGCAGCTTAATCGGTGGGAACACTGAAGCTTTCTTT.

This CDR3 reads CASSETGNEQYF. DNA for the CDR3: TGTGCCAGCAGCGAGACAGGGAACGAGCAGTACTTC. This chain uses TRBV3-1 (or the pseudogene TRBV3-2) with TRBJ2-7; 7 bases fit TRBD1. CDR1 and CDR2 from the germline V gene are LGHDT and YNNKEL (reference sequence). With V trimmed by 5 bases and J by 5 bases, 3 bases remained unmatched. The CDR3 contains 12 residues.

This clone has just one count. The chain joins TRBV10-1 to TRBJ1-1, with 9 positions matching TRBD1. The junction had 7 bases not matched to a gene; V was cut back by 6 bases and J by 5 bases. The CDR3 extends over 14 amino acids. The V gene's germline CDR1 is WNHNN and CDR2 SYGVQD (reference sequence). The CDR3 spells CASRDDRGKTEAFF. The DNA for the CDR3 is TGCGCCAGCAGAGATGACAGGGGGAAGACTGAAGCTTTCTTT.

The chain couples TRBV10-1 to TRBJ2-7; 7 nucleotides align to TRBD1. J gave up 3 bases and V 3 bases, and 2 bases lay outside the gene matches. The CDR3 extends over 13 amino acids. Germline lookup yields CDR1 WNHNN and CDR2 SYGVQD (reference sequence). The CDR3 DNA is TGCGCCAGCAGTGAAGGGGACAGCTACGAGCAGTACTTC. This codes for CASSEGDSYEQYF.

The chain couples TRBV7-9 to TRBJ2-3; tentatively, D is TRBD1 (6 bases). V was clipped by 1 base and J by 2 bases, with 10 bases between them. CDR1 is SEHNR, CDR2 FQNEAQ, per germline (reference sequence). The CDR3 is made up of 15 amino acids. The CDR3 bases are TGTGCCAGCAGCTTAGGGGGGCCCCCCACAGATACGCAGTATTTT. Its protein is CASSLGGPPTDTQYF.

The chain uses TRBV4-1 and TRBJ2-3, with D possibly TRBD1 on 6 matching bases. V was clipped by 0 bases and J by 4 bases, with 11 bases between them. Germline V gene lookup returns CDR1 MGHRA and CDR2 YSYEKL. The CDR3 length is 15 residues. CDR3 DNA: TGCGCCAGCAGCCAAGATCGGACAGAGGCAGATACGCAGTATTTT. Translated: CASSQDRTEADTQYF.

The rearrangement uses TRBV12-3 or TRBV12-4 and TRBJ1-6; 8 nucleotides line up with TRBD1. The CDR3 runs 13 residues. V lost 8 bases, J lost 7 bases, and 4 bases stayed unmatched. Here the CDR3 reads CASHRTGNSPLHF. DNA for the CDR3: TGTGCCAGCCACCGGACAGGGAATTCACCCCTCCACTTT.

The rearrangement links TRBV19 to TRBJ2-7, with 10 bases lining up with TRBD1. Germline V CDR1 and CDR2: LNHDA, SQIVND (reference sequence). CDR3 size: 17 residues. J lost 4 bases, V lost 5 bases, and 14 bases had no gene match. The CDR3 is CASSPWVAGQGHYEQYF. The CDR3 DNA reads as TGTGCCAGTAGTCCTTGGGTAGCGGGACAGGGGCATTACGAGCAGTACTTC.

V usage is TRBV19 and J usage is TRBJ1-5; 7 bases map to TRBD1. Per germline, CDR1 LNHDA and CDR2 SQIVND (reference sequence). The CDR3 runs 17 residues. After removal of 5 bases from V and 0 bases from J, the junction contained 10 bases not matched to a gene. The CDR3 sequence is CASSVTGTEYSNQPQHF. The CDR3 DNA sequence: TGTGCCAGTAGTGTTACCGGGACAGAATATAGCAATCAGCCCCAGCATTTT.

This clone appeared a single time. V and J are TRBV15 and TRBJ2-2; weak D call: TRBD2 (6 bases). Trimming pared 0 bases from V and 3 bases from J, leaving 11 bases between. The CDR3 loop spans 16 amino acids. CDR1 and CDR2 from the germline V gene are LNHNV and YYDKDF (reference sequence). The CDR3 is CATSRDRGTYTGELFF. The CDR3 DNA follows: TGTGCCACCAGCAGAGATCGGGGGACTTACACCGGGGAGCTGTTTTTT.

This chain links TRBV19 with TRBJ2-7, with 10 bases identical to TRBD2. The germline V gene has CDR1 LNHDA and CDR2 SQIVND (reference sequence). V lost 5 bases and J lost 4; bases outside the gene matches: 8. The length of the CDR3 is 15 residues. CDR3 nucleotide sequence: TGTGCCAGTAGTCTTAAACTAGCGGGGAGTTACGAGCAGTACTTC. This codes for CASSLKLAGSYEQYF.

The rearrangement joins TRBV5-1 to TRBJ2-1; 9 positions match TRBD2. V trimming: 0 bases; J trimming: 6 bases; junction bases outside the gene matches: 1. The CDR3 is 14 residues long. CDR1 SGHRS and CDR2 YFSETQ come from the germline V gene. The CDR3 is CASSLATSGNEQFF. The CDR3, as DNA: TGCGCCAGCAGCTTGGCGACTAGCGGCAATGAGCAGTTCTTC.

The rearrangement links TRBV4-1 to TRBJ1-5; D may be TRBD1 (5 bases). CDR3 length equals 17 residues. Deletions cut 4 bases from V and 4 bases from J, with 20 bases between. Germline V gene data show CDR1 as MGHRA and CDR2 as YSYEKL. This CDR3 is CASSPKSPGVPNQPQHF. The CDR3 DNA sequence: TGCGCCAGCAGCCCAAAAAGCCCGGGGGTCCCAAATCAGCCCCAGCATTTT.

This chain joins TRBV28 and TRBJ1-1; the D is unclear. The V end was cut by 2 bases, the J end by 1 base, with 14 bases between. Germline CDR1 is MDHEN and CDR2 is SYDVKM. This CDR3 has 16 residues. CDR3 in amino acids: CASSLTAGASNTEAFF. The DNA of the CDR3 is TGTGCCAGCAGTTTAACGGCGGGCGCTTCGAACACTGAAGCTTTCTTT.

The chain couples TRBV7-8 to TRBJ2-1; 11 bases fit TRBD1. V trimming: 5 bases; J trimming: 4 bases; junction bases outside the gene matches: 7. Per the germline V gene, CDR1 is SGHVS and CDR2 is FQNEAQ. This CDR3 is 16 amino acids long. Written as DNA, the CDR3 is TGTGCCAGCAGCGGGGCCGGGACAGGGGGTTACAATGAGCAGTTCTTC. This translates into CASSGAGTGGYNEQFF.

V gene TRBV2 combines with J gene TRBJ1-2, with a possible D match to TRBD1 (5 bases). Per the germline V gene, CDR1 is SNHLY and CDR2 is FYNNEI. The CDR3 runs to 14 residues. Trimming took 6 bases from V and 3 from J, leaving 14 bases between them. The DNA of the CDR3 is TGTGCCAGCAGCCCCAACTGGGGCGACTATGGCTACACCTTC. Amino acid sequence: CASSPNWGDYGYTF.

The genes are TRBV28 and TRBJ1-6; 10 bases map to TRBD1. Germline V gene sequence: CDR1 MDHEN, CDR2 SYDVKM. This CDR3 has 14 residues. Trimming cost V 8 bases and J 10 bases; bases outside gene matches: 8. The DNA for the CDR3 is TGTGCCAGCCGCCGGGACAGGGGACTGTCACCCCTCCACTTT. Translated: CASRRDRGLSPLHF.